This T cell receptor (beta chain) came from a study of cytomegalovirus exposure and HLA in healthy donors. Points from the study as a whole: It emerged from a later analysis that several of the most significant clusters appeared to be linked to common viral pathogens. At a 0.05 false discovery rate, a later analysis found some 18,000 TCR beta sequences to be associated with HLA alleles. It was only CMV serostatus that was available as immune exposure information.

As concerns this clone: Its antigen is currently unknown.

It was with 60 Vbeta and 13 Jbeta primers that the PCR ran. Profiling relied on immunoSEQ multiplex PCR, and the TCRdb table lists in-frame clones only, not all of them. Of approximately 150,000 clones listed, approximately 70% are singletons. Germline assignment: CDR1 LNHNV and CDR2 YYDKDF (reference sequence). V was shortened by 4 bases and J by 1 base, with 10 bases between the two germline ends. The CDR3 loop spans 14 amino acids. This cohort consisted of healthy bone marrow donors. Sequencing input: PBMCs. The gene calls are TRBV15 and TRBJ1-1, with a tentative D call TRBD1 (5 bases). The receptor's source is a woman aged 40 to 49 in good health and CMV-seropositive. The CDR3 loop is CATSTLTENTEAFF. The CDR3 coding sequence is TGTGCCACCAGCACCCTGACAGAGAACACTGAAGCTTTCTTT.